A selection of T cell receptor beta chains follows, all from one sample in a study of breast tumors, draining lymph nodes, adjacent tissues. TCRdb analysed the multiplex PCR reads with MiXCR anew, one entry per CDR3 protein. The profile covers fewer than 250,000 distinct CDR3 sequences, with approximately 29% appearing a single time and roughly 1.3% taken by the ten largest. The sequenced sample was axillary lymph node tissue. The receptors were gathered from a female donor with breast cancer. Some clones in this sample may be carry-over from other donors' samples. Each CDR3 is given with its conserved first and last residue. The D gene is left open where the match is weak. Where a row states a size, it is once, few, many or the class of an expanded clone; other rows omit it.

clone_size j_call d_call v_call cdr3_nt cdr3_aa
many TRBJ1-2 NA TRBV6-5 TGTGCCAGCAGTTACTCACGGGTTAACAAGAACTATGGCTACACCTTC CASSYSRVNKNYGYTF
NA TRBJ2-4 NA TRBV6-6 TGTGCCAGCAGTTACTCGGGCGGATCGCTAGCCAAAAACATTCAGTACTTC CASSYSGGSLAKNIQYF
many TRBJ1-4 NA TRBV3-1 TGTGCCAGCAGCCAAGAAGGTTTAGGCGGTGAAAAACTGTTTTTT CASSQEGLGGEKLFF
NA TRBJ2-3 TRBD2 TRBV6-6 TGTGCCAGCAGTCACGGAGGAGGGGAGGGAGATACGCAGTATTTT CASSHGGGEGDTQYF
NA TRBJ2-5 NA TRBV20-1 TGCAGGTGGGAGGGGGAGTTTGGGACCCAGTACTTC CRWEGEFGTQYF
many TRBJ2-5 TRBD2 TRBV25-1 TGTGCCAGCACCGACGTGGCTAGCGGGAGCCAAGAGACCCAGTACTTC CASTDVASGSQETQYF
many TRBJ1-6 NA TRBV9 TGTGCCAGCAGCGTAGACTGGGGGAGGATGGATTCACCCCTCCACTTT CASSVDWGRMDSPLHF
NA TRBJ2-1 NA TRBV9 TGTGCCAGCGCCAGCGGAGGGGGGGTTAGCTCCTACACAGAGCAGTTCTTC CASASGGGVSSYTEQFF
many TRBJ2-3 NA TRBV24-1 TGTGCCACCAGTGATCCGACCGTTGCAGTCACAGATACGCAGTATTTT CATSDPTVAVTDTQYF
many TRBJ2-7 NA TRBV2 TGTGCCAGCAGTGCGCAGGTCTCCTACGAGCAGTACTTC CASSAQVSYEQYF
many TRBJ2-5 NA TRBV25-1 TGTGCCGTACAGGTGGGAGAGACCCAGTACTTC CAVQVGETQYF
many TRBJ2-7 NA TRBV29-1 TGCAGCGTTGAAGTAGGGGGGGGACGATACGAGCAGTACTTC CSVEVGGGRYEQYF
many TRBJ1-5 NA TRBV5-1 TGCGCCAGCAGCGTGGACAGTAGCAATCAGCCCCAGCATTTT CASSVDSSNQPQHF
few TRBJ2-7 TRBD1 TRBV12-5 TGTGCTAGTCTGTTCGGACAGGGAAGCAGCCGGGCTTACGAGCAGTACTTC CASLFGQGSSRAYEQYF
NA TRBJ1-5 NA TRBV14 NA CASSPGFRSREQSFGPGNQPQHF
many TRBJ2-1 TRBD2 TRBV19 TGTGCCAGTAGTACCTTGAGCGGGAGCTCCTACAATGAGCAGTTCTTC CASSTLSGSSYNEQFF
NA TRBJ2-5 TRBD2 TRBV20-1 TGCAGTGCACTTGGGGCGGGAGGGTACAATGAGACCCAGTACTTC CSALGAGGYNETQYF
many TRBJ1-1 TRBD1 TRBV15 TGTGCCACCAGCAGATACGGGACAGGGGCTATGAACACTGAAGCTTTCTTT CATSRYGTGAMNTEAFF
many TRBJ2-5 NA TRBV25-1 TGTGCCAGCAGTCTAAACGAAGAGACCCAGTACTTC CASSLNEETQYF
many TRBJ2-7 TRBD2 TRBV7-9 TGTGCCAGCAGTCCAGCGGGGACCTACGAGCAGTACTTC CASSPAGTYEQYF
NA TRBJ2-4 NA TRBV5-6 TGTGCCAGCAGCCGGACAGTAGCCAAAAACATTCGGTACTTC CASSRTVAKNIRYF
NA TRBJ1-6 NA TRBV10-3 TGTGCCATCAGTGAGTCGACGGCCCTAAATTCACCCCTCCACTTT CAISESTALNSPLHF
many TRBJ2-7 NA TRBV6-1 TGTGCCAGCAACCTAGGTCCAGGGAGCTACGAGCAGTACTTC CASNLGPGSYEQYF
NA TRBJ2-1 TRBD2 TRBV10-3 TGTGCCATCGGGGGACTAGCGGATGGGGACAATGAGCAGTTCTTC CAIGGLADGDNEQFF
many TRBJ2-1 TRBD2 TRBV5-8 TGTGCCAGCAGCAATCGACTAGCGGGCCACAATGAGCAGTTCTTC CASSNRLAGHNEQFF
many TRBJ1-4 NA TRBV2 TGTGCCAGCAGTGAAGCAGGCACAACTAATGAAAAACTGTTTTTT CASSEAGTTNEKLFF
few TRBJ2-3 TRBD2 TRBV6-2/TRBV6-3 TGTGCCAGCAGTCACGTTAGCGGGGGCACAGATACGCAGTATTTT CASSHVSGGTDTQYF
NA TRBJ1-1 TRBD1 TRBV19 TGTGCCAGTAGCACAACAGGGGGAGTTGGAGCTTTCTTT CASSTTGGVGAFF
NA TRBJ2-5 TRBD2 TRBV7-9 TGTGCCAGCAGTCAGACTAGCGGGAGGGCTGTATCAGAGACCCAGTACTTC CASSQTSGRAVSETQYF
many TRBJ2-7 TRBD1 TRBV7-3 TGTGCCAGCAGCCCAGGGGGCGGCTTTCAGTACTTC CASSPGGGFQYF
many TRBJ2-1 TRBD2 TRBV7-2 TGTGCCAGCACCCACACCGGGACTAGCGTTTTCAATGAGCAGTTCTTC CASTHTGTSVFNEQFF
many TRBJ2-5 NA TRBV5-1 TGCGCCAGCAGCTTGATGGGCGGGGAAGAGACCCAGTACTTC CASSLMGGEETQYF
NA TRBJ2-5 NA TRBV24-1 TGTGCCACCAGTGCTAGGTCGCAGGGGGGTGGGACCCAGTACTTC CATSARSQGGGTQYF
NA TRBJ2-4 TRBD2 TRBV7-9 TGTGCCAGCAGCTTAGATCTAGCGGGAGGGCCGGCCAAAAACATTCAGTACTTC CASSLDLAGGPAKNIQYF
many TRBJ2-5 TRBD1 TRBV20-1 TGCAGTGCTAGAGATCTTGGCACGGGACAGGTCGAAGAGACCCAGTACTTC CSARDLGTGQVEETQYF
NA TRBJ2-7 TRBD1 TRBV28 TGTGCCAGCAGTTCAACAGGGGTATCCTACGAGCAGTACTTC CASSSTGVSYEQYF
many TRBJ2-1 TRBD2 TRBV9 TGTGCCAGCAGCGGTAGCGGGATTTCCTACAATGAGCAGTTCTTC CASSGSGISYNEQFF
NA TRBJ1-1 TRBD1 TRBV11-2 TGTGCCAGCAGCGCCAACAGGGGGCGCGGTACTGAAGCTTTCTTT CASSANRGRGTEAFF
NA TRBJ2-7 TRBD1 TRBV7-6 TGTGCACAACAGGGGGAGGTCGAGCAGTACTTC CAQQGEVEQYF
NA TRBJ1-5 NA TRBV7-2 TGTGCCAGCAGCTGTCCGGGGACTAGCGGGACGCAAGTACAGCCCCAGCATTTT CASSCPGTSGTQVQPQHF
many TRBJ1-5 TRBD1 TRBV27 TGTGCCAGCAGTCCGAGACAGGGATTAGAACAGCCCCAGCATTTT CASSPRQGLEQPQHF
many TRBJ2-1 TRBD2 TRBV6-5 TGTGCCAGCAGTGCCTCGGGACTAGGGCTCAGGAATGAGCAGTTCTTC CASSASGLGLRNEQFF
many TRBJ1-2 NA TRBV19 TGTGCCAGTAGTATAGGTGGGGGGGCCTATGGCTACACCTTC CASSIGGGAYGYTF
many TRBJ2-7 TRBD1 TRBV7-6 TGTGCCAGCAGCCAGGCCGGGACAGGGTCATACGAACAGTACTTC CASSQAGTGSYEQYF
once TRBJ2-6 TRBD1 TRBV20-1 TGCAGTGCCCGACGACAGGGGCCCGGGGCCAACGTCCTGACTTTC CSARRQGPGANVLTF
NA TRBJ2-3 TRBD1 TRBV5-5 TGTGCCAGCAGCGCCACAGGGGGCGTCCCAGATACGCAGTATTTT CASSATGGVPDTQYF
NA TRBJ2-5 TRBD2 TRBV25-1 TGTGCCGAAGAGACTAGCGGACAAGAGACCCAGTACTTC CAEETSGQETQYF
NA TRBJ2-7 TRBD1 TRBV19 TGTGCCAGTAGTATTACCGGGACAGGAGTCGAGCAGTACTTC CASSITGTGVEQYF
NA TRBJ1-4 NA TRBV5-1 TGCGCCAGCAGCTTGGACGCCGATGAAAAACTGTTTTTT CASSLDADEKLFF
many TRBJ2-1 TRBD1 TRBV5-1 TGCGCCAGTGGACAGGGGGACTCCTACAATGAGCAGTTCTTC CASGQGDSYNEQFF
many TRBJ2-1 TRBD1 TRBV5-1 TGCGCCAGCAGCCCGACAGGGCTCCTCCTATACAATGAGCAGTTCTTC CASSPTGLLLYNEQFF
NA TRBJ2-2 NA TRBV3-1 TGTGCCAGCAGCCAGGGCGCCGGGGAGCTGTTTTTT CASSQGAGELFF